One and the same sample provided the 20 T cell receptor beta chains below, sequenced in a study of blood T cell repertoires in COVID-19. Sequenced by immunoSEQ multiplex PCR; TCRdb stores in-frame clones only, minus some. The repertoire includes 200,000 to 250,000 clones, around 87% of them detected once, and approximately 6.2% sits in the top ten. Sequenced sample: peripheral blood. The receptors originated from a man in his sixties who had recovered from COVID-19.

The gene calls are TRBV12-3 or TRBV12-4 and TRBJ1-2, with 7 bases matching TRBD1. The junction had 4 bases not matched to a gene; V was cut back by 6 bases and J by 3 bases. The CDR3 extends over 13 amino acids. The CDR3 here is CASSLQGYYGYTF. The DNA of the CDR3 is TGTGCCAGCAGCTTACAGGGGTACTATGGCTACACCTTC.

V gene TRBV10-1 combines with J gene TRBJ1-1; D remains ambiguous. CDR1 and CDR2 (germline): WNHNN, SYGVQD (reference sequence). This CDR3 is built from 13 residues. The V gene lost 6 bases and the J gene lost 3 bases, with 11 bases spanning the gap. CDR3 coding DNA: TGCGCCAGCAGCCAAGGGAGACACACTGAAGCTTTCTTT. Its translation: CASSQGRHTEAFF.

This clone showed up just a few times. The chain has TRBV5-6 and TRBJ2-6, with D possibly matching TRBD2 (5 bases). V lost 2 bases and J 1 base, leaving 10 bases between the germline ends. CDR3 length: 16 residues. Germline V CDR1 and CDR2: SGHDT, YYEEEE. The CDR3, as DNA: TGTGCCAGCAGCTTCGGACGGGGATCTGGGGCCAACGTCCTGACTTTC. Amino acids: CASSFGRGSGANVLTF.

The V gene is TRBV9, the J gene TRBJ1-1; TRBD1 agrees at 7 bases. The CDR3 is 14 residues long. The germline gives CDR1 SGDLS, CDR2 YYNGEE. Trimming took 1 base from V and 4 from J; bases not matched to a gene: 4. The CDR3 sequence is CASSVRSGGTEAFF. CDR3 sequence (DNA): TGTGCCAGCAGCGTACGGTCAGGGGGCACTGAAGCTTTCTTT.

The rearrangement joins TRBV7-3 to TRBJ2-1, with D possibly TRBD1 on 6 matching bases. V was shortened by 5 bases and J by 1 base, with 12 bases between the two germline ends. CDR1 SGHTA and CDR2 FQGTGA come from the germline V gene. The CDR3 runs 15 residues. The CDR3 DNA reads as TGTGCCAGCAGCCCCCCCGGGACATCCTACAATGAGCAGTTCTTC. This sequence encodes CASSPPGTSYNEQFF.

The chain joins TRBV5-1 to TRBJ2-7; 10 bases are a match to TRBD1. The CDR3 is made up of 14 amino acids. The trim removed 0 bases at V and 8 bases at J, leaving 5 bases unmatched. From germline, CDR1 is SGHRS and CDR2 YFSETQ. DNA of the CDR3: TGCGCCAGCAGCTTGGGTGACAGGGGGCTTAAGCAGTACTTC. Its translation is CASSLGDRGLKQYF.

The CDR3 reads CASSPSGDTEAFF. The DNA of the CDR3 is TGTGCCAGCTCCCCCTCCGGGGACACTGAAGCTTTCTTT. This chain links TRBV18 with TRBJ1-1; D gene unclear. The length of the CDR3 is 13 residues. Germline-derived CDR1 and CDR2 are KGHSH and LQKENI. The ends were cut back, 6 bases at V and 3 bases at J, with 11 bases in the middle. The full variable domain, with the rest looked up from reference TRBV18 and TRBJ1-1, is NAGVMQNPRHLVRRRGQEARLRCSPMKGHSHVYWYRQLPEEGLKFMVYLQKENIIDESGMPKERFSAEFPKEGPSILRIQQVVRGDSAAYFCASSPSGDTEAFFGQGTRLTVV.

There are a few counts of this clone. CDR3 nucleotide sequence: TGTGCCAGCAGCTTAGGACTAGCTGTCGAGACCCAGTACTTC. It specifies CASSLGLAVETQYF. The genes are TRBV13 and TRBJ2-5, with D perhaps TRBD2 (6 bases). The CDR3 spans 14 residues. Germline V gene data show CDR1 as PRHDT and CDR2 as FYEKMQ (reference sequence). Trimming took 0 bases from V and 5 from J, leaving 10 bases between them. The whole variable domain, remainder taken from reference TRBV13 and TRBJ2-5, is AAGVIQSPRHLIKEKRETATLKCYPIPRHDTVYWYQQGPGQDPQFLISFYEKMQSDKGSIPDRFSAQQFSDYHSELNMSSLELGDSALYFCASSLGLAVETQYFGPGTRLLVL.

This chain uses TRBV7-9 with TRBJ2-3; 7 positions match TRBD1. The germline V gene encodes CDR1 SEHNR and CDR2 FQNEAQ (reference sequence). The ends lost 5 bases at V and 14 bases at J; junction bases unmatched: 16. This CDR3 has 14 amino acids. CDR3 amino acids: CASSPPLTGTGWYF. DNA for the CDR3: TGTGCCAGCAGCCCACCTCTGACAGGGACGGGTTGGTATTTT.

The CDR3 DNA sequence: TGTGCCAGCAGCTTACCGACAGGGAACACTGAAGCTTTCTTT. It yields the protein CASSLPTGNTEAFF. V is TRBV5-4 and J is TRBJ1-1; a weak D match, TRBD1 (6 bases). This CDR3 has 14 residues. Per germline, CDR1 SGHNT and CDR2 YYREEE (reference sequence). Between the trimmed V and J ends, which lost 2 bases and 1 base, there was a span of 9 bases.

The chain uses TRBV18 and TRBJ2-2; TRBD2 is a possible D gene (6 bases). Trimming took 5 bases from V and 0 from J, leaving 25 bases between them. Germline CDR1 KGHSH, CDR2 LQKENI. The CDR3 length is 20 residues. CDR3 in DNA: TGTGCCAGCTCATTCTATAGCGGTAAAGGGCCAAGGGCGAACACCGGGGAGCTGTTTTTT. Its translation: CASSFYSGKGPRANTGELFF. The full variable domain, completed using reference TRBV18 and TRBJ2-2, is NAGVMQNPRHLVRRRGQEARLRCSPMKGHSHVYWYRQLPEEGLKFMVYLQKENIIDESGMPKERFSAEFPKEGPSILRIQQVVRGDSAAYFCASSFYSGKGPRANTGELFFGEGSRLTVL.

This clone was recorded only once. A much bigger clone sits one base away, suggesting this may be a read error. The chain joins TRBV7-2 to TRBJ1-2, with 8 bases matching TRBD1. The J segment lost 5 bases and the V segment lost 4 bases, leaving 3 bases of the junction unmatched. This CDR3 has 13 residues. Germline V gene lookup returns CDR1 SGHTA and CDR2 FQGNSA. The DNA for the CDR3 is TGTGCCAGCAGCTCCGGACAGGGATATGGCTACACCTTC. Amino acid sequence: CASSSGQGYGYTF.

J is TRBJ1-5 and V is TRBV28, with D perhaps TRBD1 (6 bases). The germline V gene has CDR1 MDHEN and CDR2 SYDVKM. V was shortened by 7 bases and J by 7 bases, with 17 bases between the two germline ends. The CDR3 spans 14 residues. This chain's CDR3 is CASNIQGEGQPQHF. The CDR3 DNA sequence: TGTGCCAGCAACATACAGGGCGAGGGGCAGCCCCAGCATTTT.

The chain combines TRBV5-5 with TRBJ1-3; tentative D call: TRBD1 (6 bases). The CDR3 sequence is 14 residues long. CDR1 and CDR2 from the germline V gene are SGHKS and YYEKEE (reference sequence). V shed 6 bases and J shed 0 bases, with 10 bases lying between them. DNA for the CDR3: TGTGCCAGCACGGACAGTCCCTCTGGAAACACCATATATTTT. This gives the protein CASTDSPSGNTIYF.

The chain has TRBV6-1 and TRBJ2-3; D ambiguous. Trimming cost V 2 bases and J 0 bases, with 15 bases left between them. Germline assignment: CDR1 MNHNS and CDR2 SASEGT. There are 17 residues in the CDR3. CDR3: CASSERPGGTSTDTQYF. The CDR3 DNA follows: TGTGCCAGCAGTGAAAGGCCCGGCGGAACTAGCACAGATACGCAGTATTTT.

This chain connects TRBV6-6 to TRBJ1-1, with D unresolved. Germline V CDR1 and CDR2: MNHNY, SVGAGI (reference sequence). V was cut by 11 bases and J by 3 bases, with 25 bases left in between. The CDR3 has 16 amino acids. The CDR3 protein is CASKRGVGVSDTEAFF. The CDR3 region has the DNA TGTGCCTCAAAGAGAGGAGTAGGTGTTTCGGACACTGAAGCTTTCTTT.

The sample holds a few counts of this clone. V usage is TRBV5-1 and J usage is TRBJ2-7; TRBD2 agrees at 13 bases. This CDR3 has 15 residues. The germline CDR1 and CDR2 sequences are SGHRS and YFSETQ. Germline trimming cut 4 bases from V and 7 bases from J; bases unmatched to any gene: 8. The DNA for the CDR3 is TGCGCCAGCAGCCAATGGACTAGCGGGAGCGAAGAGCAGTACTTC. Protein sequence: CASSQWTSGSEEQYF.

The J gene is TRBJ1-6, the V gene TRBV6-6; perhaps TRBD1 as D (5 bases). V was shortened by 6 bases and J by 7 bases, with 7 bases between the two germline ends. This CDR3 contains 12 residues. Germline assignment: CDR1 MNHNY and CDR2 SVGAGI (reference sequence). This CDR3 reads CASRGQNSPLHF. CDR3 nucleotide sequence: TGTGCCAGCAGGGGGCAAAATTCACCCCTCCACTTT.

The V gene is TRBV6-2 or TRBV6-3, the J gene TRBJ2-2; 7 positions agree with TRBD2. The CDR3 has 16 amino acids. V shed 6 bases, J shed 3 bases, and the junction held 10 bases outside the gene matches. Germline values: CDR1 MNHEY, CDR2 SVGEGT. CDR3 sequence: CASSPGTTTDTGELFF. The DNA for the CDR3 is TGTGCCAGCAGCCCCGGGACTACTACCGACACCGGGGAGCTGTTTTTT.

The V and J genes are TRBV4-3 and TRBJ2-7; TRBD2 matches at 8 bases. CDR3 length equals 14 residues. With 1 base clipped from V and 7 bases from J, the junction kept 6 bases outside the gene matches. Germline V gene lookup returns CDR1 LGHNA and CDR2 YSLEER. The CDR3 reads CASSQVSRGGEQYF. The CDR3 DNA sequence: TGCGCCAGCAGCCAAGTCAGCCGGGGGGGTGAGCAGTACTTC.